The 4 T cell receptor beta chains below all came from one sample that was sequenced in a study of T cells in Graves' hyperthyroidism and ophthalmopathy (dated by TCRdb to the late 2010s). The library was made by multiplex PCR. The run used an Illumina HiSeq 2000. TCR beta CDR3 regions were amplified from RNA transcripts. The first round of RT-PCR for the TCR CDR3 was performed with the HTBI primer set and the Qiagen OneStep RT-PCR kit. In TCRdb, the public reads were trimmed at Q25 with fastp and aligned with MiXCR, with productive beta chains retained. A single entry per CDR3 protein holds the most common genes and DNA from its merged rows. A total of about 520,000 distinct CDR3 sequences appear in this sample, roughly 20% of them only once. 26% of the sample goes to the ten largest clones. The sequenced material came from blood. These receptors were obtained from a man between 18 and 29 years old with Graves' hyperthyroidism.

This clonotype has a count of ten or more. The gene calls are TRBV30 and TRBJ1-3; D unresolved. Looked up from germline, CDR1 is GTSNPN and CDR2 is SVGIG (reference sequence). V lost 0 bases and J 5 bases, leaving 5 bases between the germline ends. The CDR3 runs to 12 residues. The CDR3 DNA sequence: TGTGCCTGGAGTGTAGGACGAAACACCATATATTTT. This codes for CAWSVGRNTIYF.

This clonotype was seen repeatedly, ten times or more. The rearrangement uses TRBV5-1 and TRBJ2-5; no firm D call. The CDR3 is 12 amino acids. Trimming removed 4 bases from V and 5 bases from J, with 9 bases in between. Germline loops: CDR1 SGHRS, CDR2 YFSETQ. CDR3 amino acids: CASSTNRETQYF. The CDR3 region has the DNA TGCGCCAGCAGCACTAATAGGGAGACCCAGTACTTC. Filled out from reference TRBV5-1 and TRBJ2-5, the complete variable domain reads KAGVTQTPRYLIKTRGQQVTLSCSPISGHRSVSWYQQTPGQGLQFLFEYFSETQRNKGNFPGRFSGRQFSNSRSEMNVSTLELGDSALYLCASSTNRETQYFGPGTRLLVL.

The chain couples TRBV27 to TRBJ1-1, with 8 positions matching TRBD1. Germline V gives CDR1 MNHEY, CDR2 SMNVEV (reference sequence). The CDR3 is 15 residues long. V shed 9 bases and J 3 bases; nucleotides not matched to a gene: 12. CDR3 loop: CARGATDRGYTEAFF. Here the CDR3 DNA reads TGTGCCAGAGGGGCCACCGACAGGGGCTACACTGAAGCTTTCTTT.

At least ten counts were recorded for this clonotype. The chain uses TRBV20-1 and TRBJ1-5, with D hard to call. Germline V gene sequence: CDR1 DFQATT, CDR2 SNEGSKA (reference sequence). V gave up 0 bases and J gave up 0 bases, with 12 bases separating them. The CDR3 length is 16 residues. The CDR3 DNA reads TGCAGTGCTAGAGAAGGAATGGGAACTAGCAATCAGCCCCAGCATTTT. This translates into CSAREGMGTSNQPQHF.